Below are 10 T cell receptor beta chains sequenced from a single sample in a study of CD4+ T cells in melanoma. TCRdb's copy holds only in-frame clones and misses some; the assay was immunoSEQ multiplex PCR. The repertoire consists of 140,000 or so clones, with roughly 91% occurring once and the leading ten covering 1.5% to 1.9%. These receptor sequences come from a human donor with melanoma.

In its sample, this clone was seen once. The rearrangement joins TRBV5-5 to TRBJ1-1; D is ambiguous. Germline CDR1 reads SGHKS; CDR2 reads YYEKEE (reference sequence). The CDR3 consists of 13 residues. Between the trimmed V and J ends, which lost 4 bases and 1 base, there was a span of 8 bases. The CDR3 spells CASSVGRNTEAFF. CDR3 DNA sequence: TGTGCCAGCAGCGTAGGGAGGAACACTGAAGCTTTCTTT.

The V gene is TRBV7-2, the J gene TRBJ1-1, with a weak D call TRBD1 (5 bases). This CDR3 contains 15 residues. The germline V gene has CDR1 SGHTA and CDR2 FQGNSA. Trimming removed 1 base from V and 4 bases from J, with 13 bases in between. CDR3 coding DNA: TGTGCCAGCAGCTTAGGGAGGGCAGGGTTCACTGAAGCTTTCTTT. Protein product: CASSLGRAGFTEAFF.

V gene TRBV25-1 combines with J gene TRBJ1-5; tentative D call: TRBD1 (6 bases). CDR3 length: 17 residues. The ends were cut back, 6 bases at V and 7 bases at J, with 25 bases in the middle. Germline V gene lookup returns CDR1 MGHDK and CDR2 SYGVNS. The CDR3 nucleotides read TGTGCCAGCAGACGAGACGTGGGCAGGGGCTATAGGCAGCCCCAGCATTTT. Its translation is CASRRDVGRGYRQPQHF.

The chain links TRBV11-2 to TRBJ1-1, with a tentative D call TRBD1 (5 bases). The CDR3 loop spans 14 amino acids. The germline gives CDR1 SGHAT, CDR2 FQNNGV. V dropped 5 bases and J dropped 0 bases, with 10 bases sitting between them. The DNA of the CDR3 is TGTGCCAGCAGCCCCGGGGCGGTGAACACTGAAGCTTTCTTT. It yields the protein CASSPGAVNTEAFF.

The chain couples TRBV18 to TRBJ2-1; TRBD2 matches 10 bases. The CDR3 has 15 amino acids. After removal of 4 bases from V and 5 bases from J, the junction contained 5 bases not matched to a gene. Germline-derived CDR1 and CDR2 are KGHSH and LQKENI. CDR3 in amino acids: CASSLGTSAHNEQFF. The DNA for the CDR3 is TGTGCCAGCTCACTCGGGACTAGCGCCCACAATGAGCAGTTCTTC.

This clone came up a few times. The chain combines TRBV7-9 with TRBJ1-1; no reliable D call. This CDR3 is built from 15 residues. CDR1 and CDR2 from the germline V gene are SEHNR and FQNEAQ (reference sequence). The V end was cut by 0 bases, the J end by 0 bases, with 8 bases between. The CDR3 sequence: CASSLADGMNTEAFF. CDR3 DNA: TGTGCCAGCAGCTTAGCGGACGGGATGAACACTGAAGCTTTCTTT.

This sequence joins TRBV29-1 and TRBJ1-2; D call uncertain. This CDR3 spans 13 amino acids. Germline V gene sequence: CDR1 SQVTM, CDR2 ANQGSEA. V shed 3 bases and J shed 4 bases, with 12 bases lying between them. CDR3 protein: CSVDVPSTYGYTF. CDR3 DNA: TGCAGCGTTGATGTACCCAGTACCTATGGCTACACCTTC.

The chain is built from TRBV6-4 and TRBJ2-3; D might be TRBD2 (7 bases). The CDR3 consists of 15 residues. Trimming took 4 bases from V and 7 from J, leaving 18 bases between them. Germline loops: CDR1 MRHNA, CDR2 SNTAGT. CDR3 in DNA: TGTGCCAGCAGTGTTGAGGGGGGGAATTTGAATACGCAGTATTTT. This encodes CASSVEGGNLNTQYF.

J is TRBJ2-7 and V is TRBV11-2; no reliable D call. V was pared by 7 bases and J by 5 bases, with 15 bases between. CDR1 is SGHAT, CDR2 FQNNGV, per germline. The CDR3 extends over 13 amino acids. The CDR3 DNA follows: TGTGCCAGCAACTCCGCCGGGTCTGACGAGCAGTACTTC. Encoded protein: CASNSAGSDEQYF.

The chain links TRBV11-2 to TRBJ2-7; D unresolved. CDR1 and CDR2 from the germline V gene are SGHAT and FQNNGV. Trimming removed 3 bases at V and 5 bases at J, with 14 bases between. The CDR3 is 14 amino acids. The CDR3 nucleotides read TGTGCCAGCAGCTTCACCGGGTCCTCAGACGAGCAGTACTTC. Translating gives CASSFTGSSDEQYF.